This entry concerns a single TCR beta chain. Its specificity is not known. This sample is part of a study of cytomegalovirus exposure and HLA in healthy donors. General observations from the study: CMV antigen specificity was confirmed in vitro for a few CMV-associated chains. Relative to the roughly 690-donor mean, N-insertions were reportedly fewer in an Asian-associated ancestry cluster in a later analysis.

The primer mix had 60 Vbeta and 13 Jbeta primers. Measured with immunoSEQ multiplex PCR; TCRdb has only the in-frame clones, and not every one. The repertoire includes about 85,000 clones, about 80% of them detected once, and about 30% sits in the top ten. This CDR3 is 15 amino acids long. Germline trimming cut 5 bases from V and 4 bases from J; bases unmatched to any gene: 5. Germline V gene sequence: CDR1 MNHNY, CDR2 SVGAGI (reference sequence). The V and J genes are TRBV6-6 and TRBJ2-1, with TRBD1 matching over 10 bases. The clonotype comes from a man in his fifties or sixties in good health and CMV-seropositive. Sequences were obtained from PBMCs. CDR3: CASSPTGGPYNEQFF. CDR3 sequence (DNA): TGTGCCAGCAGTCCGACAGGGGGCCCTTACAATGAGCAGTTCTTC.